The 15 T cell receptor beta chains below all came from one sample that was sequenced in a study of blood T cell repertoires in COVID-19. Profiling relied on immunoSEQ multiplex PCR, and the TCRdb table lists in-frame clones only, not all of them. The table shows under 350,000 clones, with 70% to 90% occurring only once. Sequencing was performed on PBMCs or T cells enriched from blood (not recorded which). These receptors all stem from a young man who had recovered from COVID-19.

The J gene is TRBJ2-5, the V gene TRBV19; possibly TRBD2 for D (8 bases). The CDR3 has 13 amino acids. The V end was cut by 9 bases, the J end by 7 bases, with 18 bases between. Germline V gene data show CDR1 as LNHDA and CDR2 as SQIVND (reference sequence). The CDR3, as DNA: TGTGCCAGCCGGGAGGGGGCGCGAGCGACCCAGTACTTC. Its translation: CASREGARATQYF.

The chain has TRBV28 and TRBJ2-5, with 15 bases that match TRBD2. J was trimmed by 4 bases and V by 5 bases; bases with no gene match: 11. Looked up from germline, CDR1 is MDHEN and CDR2 is SYDVKM. There are 18 residues in the CDR3. The CDR3 sequence is CASSPRTSGGGQPETQYF. CDR3 DNA sequence: TGTGCCAGCAGTCCCCGGACTAGCGGGGGGGGCCAGCCAGAGACCCAGTACTTC.

This clone was observed a single time. CDR3 sequence: CASSQRDRLATEAFF. For the CDR3, the DNA is TGTGCCAGCAGCCAACGGGACAGGTTGGCCACTGAAGCTTTCTTT. This sequence joins TRBV3-1 (or the pseudogene TRBV3-2) and TRBJ1-1; 8 bases match TRBD1. Germline V gene data show CDR1 as LGHDT and CDR2 as YNNKEL (reference sequence). Losses at the gene ends were 2 bases for V and 4 bases for J; bases not matched to a gene: 6. The CDR3 sequence is 15 residues long.

The J gene is TRBJ2-5, the V gene TRBV5-4, with D maybe TRBD2 (5 bases). CDR1 and CDR2 from the germline V gene are SGHNT and YYREEE (reference sequence). The CDR3 has 14 residues. V was trimmed by 4 bases and J by 5 bases, leaving 15 bases between them. The CDR3 loop is CASSPAGLGETQYF. The CDR3 region has the DNA TGTGCCAGCAGCCCCGCGGGTTTAGGGGAGACCCAGTACTTC.

V gene TRBV5-1 combines with J gene TRBJ1-1, with TRBD1 identical over 7 bases. The CDR3 has 14 residues. The V gene end was trimmed by 6 bases and the J gene end by 3 bases; junction bases not matched to a gene: 8. CDR1 and CDR2 (germline): SGHRS, YFSETQ. CDR3 nucleotides: TGCGCCAGCATGATAGGGGGCGCGGACACTGAAGCTTTCTTT. This translates into CASMIGGADTEAFF.

The chain combines TRBV6-5 with TRBJ1-4; D is ambiguous. This CDR3 spans 14 amino acids. The germline gives CDR1 MNHEY, CDR2 SVGAGI. Trimming took 6 bases from V and 13 from J, leaving 21 bases between them. The chain's CDR3 is CASSPWPNSPILFF. The CDR3 DNA reads TGTGCCAGCAGCCCATGGCCCAATTCCCCAATACTGTTTTTT.

In this sample, this clone turned up many times. This chain links TRBV11-2 with TRBJ2-5; 7 bases line up with TRBD1. Germline-derived CDR1 and CDR2 are SGHAT and FQNNGV. This CDR3 is 17 amino acids long. V lost 1 base to trimming and J lost 3 bases; unmatched junction nucleotides: 11. CDR3 amino acids: CASSLVPTGTGKETQYF. As DNA, the CDR3 is TGTGCCAGCAGCTTAGTGCCGACAGGGACGGGCAAAGAGACCCAGTACTTC.

In its sample, this clone was seen once. V and J are TRBV9 and TRBJ1-3; D gene ambiguous. The CDR3 contains 13 residues. CDR1 and CDR2 (germline): SGDLS, YYNGEE. V gave up 4 bases and J gave up 4 bases, with 9 bases separating them. The CDR3 DNA reads TGTGCCAGCAGCCCTTACAACGGAAACACCATATATTTT. As protein: CASSPYNGNTIYF.

V gene TRBV5-4 combines with J gene TRBJ1-2; D unclear. Germline CDR1 is SGHNT and CDR2 is YYREEE (reference sequence). This CDR3 region has 12 residues. Trimming pared 4 bases from V and 4 bases from J, leaving 8 bases between. CDR3 DNA sequence: TGTGCCAGCAGCCCATCTAGCTATGGCTACACCTTC. Protein: CASSPSSYGYTF.

CDR3 in amino acids: CASSGGTGESPLHF. The CDR3 DNA reads as TGTGCCAGCAGCGGGGGGACAGGGGAATCACCCCTCCACTTT. The chain employs TRBV9 and TRBJ1-6; TRBD1 aligns across 10 bases. Germline V gene lookup returns CDR1 SGDLS and CDR2 YYNGEE. This CDR3 is built from 14 residues. Trimming at V came to 3 bases and at J to 10 bases, leaving 4 bases not matched to a gene.

This chain links TRBV2 with TRBJ1-2, with 9 nucleotides matching TRBD1. V was pared by 7 bases and J by 4 bases, with 7 bases of the junction left unmatched. Germline assignment: CDR1 SNHLY and CDR2 FYNNEI. The CDR3 is 14 amino acids. DNA for the CDR3: TGTGCCAGCACCGAAAGGGACAGGGCCTATGGCTACACCTTC. It is translated as CASTERDRAYGYTF.

This clone showed up just once. The chain employs TRBV18 and TRBJ2-1, with D hard to call. The CDR3 has 15 amino acids. Per the germline V gene, CDR1 is KGHSH and CDR2 is LQKENI. V was pared by 3 bases and J by 6 bases, with 15 bases between. CDR3 in DNA: TGTGCCAGCTCACCTACACCTACCCCGGGCAATGAGCAGTTCTTC. Residues: CASSPTPTPGNEQFF.

V is TRBV13 and J is TRBJ2-5, with TRBD2 matching 7 bases. Germline loops: CDR1 PRHDT, CDR2 FYEKMQ (reference sequence). Trimming cost V 5 bases and J 1 base; bases outside gene matches: 7. This CDR3 has 15 residues. CDR3 DNA sequence: TGTGCCAGCAGCCACAGCGGGGCAATCCAAGAGACCCAGTACTTC. It yields the protein CASSHSGAIQETQYF.

The chain employs TRBV10-2 and TRBJ2-7; 7 nucleotides align to TRBD2. This CDR3 spans 14 amino acids. Germline assignment: CDR1 WSHSY and CDR2 SAAADI. Trimming at V came to 1 base and at J to 4 bases, leaving 4 bases not matched to a gene. The CDR3 bases are TGCGCCAGCAGTGAGTGGACGGGAGGTTACGAGCAGTACTTC. This encodes CASSEWTGGYEQYF.

This sequence joins TRBV25-1 and TRBJ1-6, with TRBD1 as a possible D gene (6 bases). Trimming took 6 bases from V and 10 from J, leaving 19 bases between them. CDR1 MGHDK and CDR2 SYGVNS come from the germline V gene. The length of the CDR3 is 15 residues. CDR3 residues: CASSERGKGESPLHF. The CDR3 DNA reads TGTGCCAGCAGCGAACGGGGAAAGGGGGAATCACCCCTCCACTTT. The variable domain in full, with the rest retrieved from reference TRBV25-1 and TRBJ1-6, is EADIYQTPRYLVIGTGKKITLECSQTMGHDKMYWYQQDPGMELHLIHYSYGVNSTEKGDLSSESTVSRIRTEHFPLTLESARPSHTSQYLCASSERGKGESPLHFGNGTRLTVT.